The 5 T cell receptor beta chains reported below all come from one sample, sequenced in a study of blood T cell repertoires in COVID-19. Profiled with immunoSEQ multiplex PCR; TCRdb holds only in-frame clones, not every one. The sample has 350,000 to 450,000 clones, roughly 88% seen once; the top ten hold about 1.4%. The material sequenced was PBMCs or T cells enriched from blood (not recorded which). The source of these receptors is a woman in her late teens or twenties who had been exposed to COVID-19.

The chain has TRBV18 and TRBJ1-6, with D tentatively TRBD1 (6 bases). The CDR3 totals 15 residues. The germline V gene has CDR1 KGHSH and CDR2 LQKENI. V shed 3 bases and J shed 13 bases, with 19 bases lying between them. The CDR3 here is CASSPGDTAGNPLHF. The DNA of the CDR3 is TGTGCCAGCTCACCCGGGGACACGGCGGGTAATCCCCTCCACTTT. Full variable domain (rest looked up from reference TRBV18 and TRBJ1-6): NAGVMQNPRHLVRRRGQEARLRCSPMKGHSHVYWYRQLPEEGLKFMVYLQKENIIDESGMPKERFSAEFPKEGPSILRIQQVVRGDSAAYFCASSPGDTAGNPLHFGNGTRLTVT.

Concerning this clone itself: A much larger clone lies a single base off, so this may be a read error. This CDR3 is CASSQPDKGVYEQYF. CDR3 in DNA: TGCGCCAGCAGCCAACCGGACAAGGGGGTCTACGAGCAGTACTTC. V gene TRBV4-1 combines with J gene TRBJ2-7; D perhaps matches TRBD1 (6 bases). The germline V gene has CDR1 MGHRA and CDR2 YSYEKL. The CDR3 is 15 amino acids. The germline V and J ends were trimmed by 2 bases and 3 bases, with 14 bases remaining between them.

The chain has TRBV4-2 and TRBJ2-3, with 14 nucleotides matching TRBD2. Looked up from germline, CDR1 is LGHNA and CDR2 is YNFKEQ. This CDR3 contains 16 residues. Losses at the gene ends were 5 bases for V and 11 bases for J; bases not matched to a gene: 12. The CDR3, as DNA: TGTGCCAGCAGCTCCGGGACTAGCGGGGGCCAGTTTTTGCAGTATTTT. Translation: CASSSGTSGGQFLQYF.

This clone has only one observation. CDR3 sequence reads: CASSLDGTGLRGTGELFF. The CDR3 coding sequence is TGTGCCAGCAGCTTAGATGGGACAGGGTTACGTGGCACCGGGGAGCTGTTTTTT. The gene calls are TRBV11-2 and TRBJ2-2; the match to TRBD1 covers 9 bases. The germline gives CDR1 SGHAT, CDR2 FQNNGV. CDR3 length equals 18 residues. V dropped 0 bases and J dropped 4; count of bases not matched to a gene: 9.

To note about this clone: No DNA is shown, since the ends of the CDR3 on it are uncertain; the CDR3 is the one TCRdb lists. V is TRBV15 and J is TRBJ1-4; the table's D gene call, TRBD1, was not cross checked with the DNA. Inclusive of both ends, the CDR3 amounts to 14 amino acids. Per the germline V gene, CDR1 is LNHNV and CDR2 is YYDKDF (reference sequence). The CDR3 loop is CATGDSSSGEKLFF.